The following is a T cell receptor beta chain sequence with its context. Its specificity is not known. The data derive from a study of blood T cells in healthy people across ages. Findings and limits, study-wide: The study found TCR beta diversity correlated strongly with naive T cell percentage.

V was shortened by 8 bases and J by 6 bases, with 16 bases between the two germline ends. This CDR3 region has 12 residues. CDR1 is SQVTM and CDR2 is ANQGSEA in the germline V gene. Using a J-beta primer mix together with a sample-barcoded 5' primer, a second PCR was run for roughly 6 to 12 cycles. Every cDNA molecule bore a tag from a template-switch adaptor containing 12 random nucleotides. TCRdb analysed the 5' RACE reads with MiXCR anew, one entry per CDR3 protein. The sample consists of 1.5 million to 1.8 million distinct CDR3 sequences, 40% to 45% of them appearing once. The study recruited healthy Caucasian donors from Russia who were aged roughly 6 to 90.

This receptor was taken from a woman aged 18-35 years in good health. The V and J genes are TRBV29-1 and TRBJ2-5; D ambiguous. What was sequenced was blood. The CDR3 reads CSSRVGSQTQYF. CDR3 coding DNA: TGCAGCTCACGGGTTGGGTCACAGACCCAGTACTTC.